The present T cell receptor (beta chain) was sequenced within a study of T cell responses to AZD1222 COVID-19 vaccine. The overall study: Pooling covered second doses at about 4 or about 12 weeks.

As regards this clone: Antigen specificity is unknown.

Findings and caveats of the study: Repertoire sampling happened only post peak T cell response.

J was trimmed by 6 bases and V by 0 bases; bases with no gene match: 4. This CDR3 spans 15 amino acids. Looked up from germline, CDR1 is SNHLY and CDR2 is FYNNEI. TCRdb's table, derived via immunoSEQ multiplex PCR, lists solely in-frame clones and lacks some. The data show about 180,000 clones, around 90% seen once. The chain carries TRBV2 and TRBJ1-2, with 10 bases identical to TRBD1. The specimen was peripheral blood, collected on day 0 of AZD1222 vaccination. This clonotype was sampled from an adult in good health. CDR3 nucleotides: TGTGCCAGCAGTGAAGCCGGGGGACAGGGGCATGGCTACACCTTC. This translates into CASSEAGGQGHGYTF.